This TCR beta chain is from a study of blood T cell repertoires in COVID-19. Study overall: COVID-19 samples, acute and convalescent, were from the United States, Italy and Spain. From T cells, B-cell-depleted T cells, or PBMCs came the material, which was cDNA or gDNA.

Authors' methods: Using reference gene primer amplification, nucleated cell counts were estimated. Clones were read by immunoSEQ multiplex PCR, and TCRdb kept only the in-frame ones, dropping some. V and J calls and clone size are those listed in that table; D and trimming were worked out from the DNA. This sample yields just under 50,000 clones, of which roughly 82% are seen a single time; around 8% belongs to the top ten. Germline loops: CDR1 SGHRS, CDR2 YFSETQ. Trimming removed 4 bases from V and 2 bases from J; junction bases left unmatched: 9. This CDR3 is 16 amino acids long. The origin of this receptor is a human donor in a cohort sampled during active COVID-19. The sample consisted of peripheral blood. The V and J genes are TRBV5-1 and TRBJ1-5, with 7 bases that match TRBD1. The CDR3 sequence is CASSPRQGWCNQPQHF. DNA of the CDR3: TGCGCCAGCAGCCCGAGACAGGGCTGGTGCAATCAGCCCCAGCATTTT. Full variable domain (missing parts from reference TRBV5-1 and TRBJ1-5): KAGVTQTPRYLIKTRGQQVTLSCSPISGHRSVSWYQQTPGQGLQFLFEYFSETQRNKGNFPGRFSGRQFSNSRSEMNVSTLELGDSALYLCASSPRQGWCNQPQHFGDGTRLSIL.